This T cell receptor (beta chain) stems from a study of OX40 agonist ivuxolimab in advanced cancers. For the study at large: Among those treated, three patients had partial responses, one with hepatocellular carcinoma and two with cutaneous melanoma.

Generated by immunoSEQ multiplex PCR, the TCRdb table keeps only in-frame clones and is missing some. Of 73,000 or so clones in the sample, 85% to 90% are singletons; the top ten hold approximately 0.8%. Trimming removed 0 bases from V and 8 bases from J, with 16 bases in between. Per germline, CDR1 MNHNY and CDR2 SVGAGI (reference sequence). This CDR3 is 15 amino acids long. The chain recombines TRBV6-6 with TRBJ1-2, with a weak D call TRBD1 (5 bases). The source material was CD4+ or CD8+ T cells sorted from blood, sampled in a trial of the OX40 agonist ivuxolimab. The sequence came from an adult with an advanced solid tumor such as melanoma, head and neck, liver or kidney cancer. CDR3 residues: CASSYSTSGTKGYTF. Here the CDR3 DNA reads TGTGCCAGCAGTTACTCGACGTCCGGGACGAAGGGCTACACCTTC.